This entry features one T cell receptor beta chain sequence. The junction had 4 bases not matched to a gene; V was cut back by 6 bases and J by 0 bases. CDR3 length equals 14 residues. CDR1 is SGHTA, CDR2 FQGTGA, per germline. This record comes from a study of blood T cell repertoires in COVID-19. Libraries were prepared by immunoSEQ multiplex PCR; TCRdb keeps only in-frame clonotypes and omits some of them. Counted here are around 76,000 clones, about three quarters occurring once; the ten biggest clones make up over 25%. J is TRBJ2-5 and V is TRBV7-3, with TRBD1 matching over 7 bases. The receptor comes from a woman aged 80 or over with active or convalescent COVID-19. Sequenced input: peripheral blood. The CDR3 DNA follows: TGTGCCAGCAGTCTTACAGGGGACCAAGAGACCCAGTACTTC. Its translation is CASSLTGDQETQYF.